The rows below give T cell receptor beta chains drawn from one sample of a study of human T cells and chemical hapten exposure. MiXCR, run by TCRdb on the RACE reads, gives a single entry per CDR3 protein. The repertoire includes 300,000 to 450,000 distinct CDR3 sequences, less than 6.5% of them detected once, and 2.5% to 3% sits in the top ten. The sample in question was whole blood, obtained in connection with sensitization to the hapten diphenylcyclopropenone (DPC). Receptor source: a woman aged 50 to 65 with alopecia areata. Some clones in this sample may be carry-over from other donors' samples. Each CDR3 is given with its conserved first and last residue. D genes are given only for firm matches. Only part of the rows carry a size: once, few, many, or a class if the clone is expanded.

TRBD1	TRBJ2-1	TRBV5-6	.	CASSWVTGADEQFF
.	TRBJ1-1	TRBV29-1	.	CSEDRVNTEAFF
TRBD2	TRBJ2-1	TRBV6-2/TRBV6-3	.	CASNPGGGYNEQFF
.	TRBJ2-5	TRBV4-3	many	CASSQLRYRTQYF
.	TRBJ2-2	TRBV7-9	.	CASDSSTGELFF
TRBD2	TRBJ2-3	TRBV6-2/TRBV6-3	many	CASSFSLARRLDTQYF
.	TRBJ2-3	TRBV5-1	many	CASSSASTDTQYF
.	TRBJ2-6	TRBV28	many	CASSLLSGTGANVLTF
TRBD1	TRBJ2-1	TRBV9	.	CASSPTGQGPLNEQFF
TRBD1	TRBJ1-1	TRBV5-1	many	CASSLKQGGTEAFF
.	TRBJ1-2	TRBV12-3/TRBV12-4	few	CASSPGIWDGYTF
TRBD2	TRBJ2-3	TRBV29-1	many	CSVLAGVSRSTDTQYF
TRBD1	TRBJ1-2	TRBV11-2	many	CASSAETGAKDYGYTF
TRBD1	TRBJ2-7	TRBV29-1	.	CSVVGTGGLPSYEQYF
.	TRBJ2-1	TRBV29-1	many	CSGAGASSYNEQFF
TRBD1	TRBJ1-1	TRBV28	.	CASSPYRGQGNTEAFF
.	TRBJ2-1	TRBV12-3/TRBV12-4	many	CASSFDSSYNEQFF
TRBD2	TRBJ2-1	TRBV2	.	CASSLSGGEVVSEQFF
TRBD1	TRBJ2-7	TRBV6-6	.	CASSYLNRGYEQYF
TRBD1	TRBJ1-3	TRBV6-1	.	CASSSLTGASSGNTIYF
.	TRBJ2-2	TRBV5-1	few	CASSRDQNTGELFF
.	TRBJ1-6	TRBV20-1	few	CSARRRTENSPLHF
TRBD1	TRBJ1-4	TRBV12-3/TRBV12-4	.	CASSWTGSNEKLFF
TRBD1	TRBJ1-1	TRBV20-1	many	CSARDRTGLNTEAFF
TRBD2	TRBJ2-1	TRBV5-6	many	CASRPGLAGGPPYNEQFF
.	TRBJ1-1	TRBV7-3	few	CASSSGLANTEAFF
.	TRBJ2-1	TRBV12-3/TRBV12-4	few	CASGDTFYNEQFF
.	TRBJ2-2	TRBV21-1	few	CASSAPGQAAPKVTGELFF
.	TRBJ2-5	TRBV6-5	many	CASSYPWGTQYF
.	TRBJ1-4	TRBV5-6	.	CASSLQAIEKLFF
TRBD1	TRBJ2-7	TRBV19	few	CASSAGTGTYYEQYF
.	TRBJ1-6	TRBV5-4	.	CASSTDGNSPLHF
.	TRBJ2-3	TRBV5-6	many	CASMAGVVADTQYF
.	TRBJ1-4	TRBV18	few	CASSGRGAVGEKLFF
.	TRBJ1-1	TRBV11-2	many	CASSPRRETEAFF
.	TRBJ2-1	TRBV10-2	.	CASGPSPYNEQFF
TRBD1	TRBJ1-5	TRBV20-1	few	CSAPTGTGSYSNQPQHF
TRBD2	TRBJ2-1	TRBV12-3/TRBV12-4	many	CASSPGTSGIVEQFF
.	TRBJ2-3	TRBV9	few	CASSVGASSTDTQYF
.	TRBJ1-2	TRBV20-1	many	CSARPTDLGYTF
.	TRBJ1-6	TRBV24-1	.	CATRPTISNSPLHF
.	TRBJ2-7	TRBV20-1	.	CSAREGMGLPYEQYF
.	TRBJ1-2	TRBV11-2	few	CASSLDREGWYGYTF
.	TRBJ1-3	TRBV6-6	.	CALGQGGGNTIYF
.	TRBJ1-2	TRBV2	many	CASGTFGYTF
TRBD1	TRBJ2-7	TRBV28	many	CASRDSFYEQYF
.	TRBJ1-1	TRBV27	many	CASSLSRNTEAFF
TRBD1	TRBJ2-2	TRBV6-1	.	CASSEGTGGTGELFF
.	TRBJ1-2	TRBV12-3/TRBV12-4	few	CASSFPDRNYGYTF
.	TRBJ2-3	TRBV12-3/TRBV12-4	many	CASRTSTDTQYF
TRBD1	TRBJ1-4	TRBV6-1	many	CASRTTGGANEKLFF
.	TRBJ2-2	TRBV2	many	CASRGTSTGELFF
.	TRBJ2-1	TRBV12-3/TRBV12-4	many	CASDDGADTEQFF
.	TRBJ2-3	TRBV20-1	few	CSARDGPLGPQYF
.	TRBJ2-5	TRBV29-1	many	CSVGQMETQYF
.	TRBJ1-1	TRBV29-1	.	CSVLGQFAEAFF
TRBD1	TRBJ2-1	TRBV6-2/TRBV6-3	many	CASSRTGGYNEQFF
TRBD1	TRBJ2-3	TRBV10-3	few	CAISEHRDRRLTQYF
.	TRBJ2-1	TRBV28	many	CASSLDQSSYNEQFF
.	TRBJ2-7	TRBV12-3/TRBV12-4	.	CASSFLGGAEQYF